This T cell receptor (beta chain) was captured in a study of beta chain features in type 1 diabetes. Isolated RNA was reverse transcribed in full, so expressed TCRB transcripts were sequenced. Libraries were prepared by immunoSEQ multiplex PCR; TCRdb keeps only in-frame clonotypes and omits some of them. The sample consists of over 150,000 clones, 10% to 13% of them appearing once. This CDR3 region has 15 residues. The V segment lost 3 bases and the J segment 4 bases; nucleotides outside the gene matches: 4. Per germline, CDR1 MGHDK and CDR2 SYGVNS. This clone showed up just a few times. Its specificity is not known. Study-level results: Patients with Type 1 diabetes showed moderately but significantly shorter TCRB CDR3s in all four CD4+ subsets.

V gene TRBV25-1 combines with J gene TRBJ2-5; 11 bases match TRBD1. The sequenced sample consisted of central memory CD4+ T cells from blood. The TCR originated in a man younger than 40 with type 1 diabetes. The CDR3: CASSDMDRGLETQYF. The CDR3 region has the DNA TGTGCCAGCAGTGACATGGACAGGGGGCTAGAGACCCAGTACTTC.